The 23 T cell receptor beta chains listed next were all sequenced from one sample in a study of memory CD4+ T cells and cytomegalovirus serostatus. Single viable CD3+CD4+CD8-CD45RO+ cells were sorted as the memory CD4+ T cells. The protocol was immunoSEQ multiplex PCR, while the TCRdb copy is restricted to in-frame clones and leaves out a portion. This sample has around 38,000 clones; 76% occur once, and the top ten carry around 6%. The sequencing sample was made of memory CD4+ T cells from blood. All receptors come from an adult in good health and CMV-seronegative.

V usage is TRBV28 and J usage is TRBJ2-5; weak D call: TRBD2 (6 bases). This CDR3 spans 13 amino acids. The V gene's germline CDR1 is MDHEN and CDR2 SYDVKM. Trimming took off 6 bases at V and 1 base at J, with 9 bases between the two ends. CDR3 sequence: CASRYSGQETQYF. CDR3 nucleotides: TGTGCCAGCAGATATAGCGGCCAAGAGACCCAGTACTTC.

The V gene is TRBV10-3, the J gene TRBJ2-1; TRBD2 matches 12 bases. The germline V gene encodes CDR1 ENHRY and CDR2 SYGVKD. The V segment lost 2 bases and the J segment 10 bases; nucleotides outside the gene matches: 9. This CDR3 has 16 amino acids. CDR3 sequence: CAISERTSGIGGEQFF. The CDR3 nucleotides read TGTGCCATCAGTGAGAGGACTAGCGGGATCGGAGGGGAGCAGTTCTTC.

Regarding this clone: At one end, the junction sequence differs from germline, possibly due to a read error. The chain recombines TRBV5-5 with TRBJ1-3; D remains unclear. CDR1 SGHKS and CDR2 YYEKEE come from the germline V gene (reference sequence). This CDR3 region has 15 residues. In nucleotides, the CDR3 is TGTGCCAGCAGCTTGGTCGGGTCCACTGGATACACCATATATTTT. Translation gives CASSLVGSTGYTIYF. The full variable domain, rest sourced from reference TRBV5-5 and TRBJ1-3, is DAGVTQSPTHLIKTRGQQVTLRCSPISGHKSVSWYQQVLGQGPQFIFQYYEKEERGRGNFPDRFSARQFPNYSSELNVNALLLGDSALYLCASSLVGSTGYTIYFGEGSWLTVV.

The rearrangement uses TRBV4-2 and TRBJ2-7; 9 nucleotides align to TRBD2. The CDR3 spans 18 residues. With V trimmed by 1 base and J by 4 bases, 14 bases remained unmatched. Germline V CDR1 and CDR2: LGHNA, YNFKEQ. CDR3 protein: CASSQVTSGRSSPYEQYF. Written as DNA, the CDR3 is TGTGCCAGCAGCCAAGTTACGAGCGGGAGGTCTTCCCCGTACGAGCAGTACTTC.

The chain employs TRBV25-1 and TRBJ2-1, with TRBD2 matching 14 bases. Per the germline V gene, CDR1 is MGHDK and CDR2 is SYGVNS. The V and J ends lost 8 bases and 3 bases, in that order; junction bases with no gene match: 6. The CDR3 is 16 amino acids. CDR3 amino acids: CASSRLAGGNYNEQFF. Here the CDR3 DNA reads TGTGCCAGCTCCAGACTAGCGGGAGGGAACTACAATGAGCAGTTCTTC.

This clone occurred a few times. The chain is built from TRBV7-2 and TRBJ1-2; TRBD1 is a possible D gene (6 bases). V lost 7 bases and J lost 2, with 11 bases in between. The CDR3 extends over 13 amino acids. CDR1 is SGHTA and CDR2 is FQGNSA in the germline V gene. The CDR3 sequence: CASKRGINYGYTF. The CDR3 coding sequence is TGTGCCAGCAAGAGGGGGATCAACTATGGCTACACCTTC.

The chain joins TRBV9 to TRBJ1-4; D perhaps matches TRBD1 (6 bases). CDR1 is SGDLS, CDR2 YYNGEE, per germline. This CDR3 contains 17 residues. With 0 bases removed from V and 13 bases from J, the gap between germline ends came to 25 bases. The CDR3 bases are TGTGCCAGCAGCGTAGAACCCCGGACAGTCGCGCCGGAGGGACTGTTTTTT. It is translated as CASSVEPRTVAPEGLFF.

V gene TRBV5-1 combines with J gene TRBJ1-2; no reliable D call. The CDR3 contains 12 residues. Germline CDR1 is SGHRS and CDR2 is YFSETQ. V was clipped by 4 bases and J by 6 bases, with 10 bases between them. Written as DNA, the CDR3 is TGCGCCAGCAGCCCGGAGAGGGATGGCTACACCTTC. Protein sequence: CASSPERDGYTF.

The chain recombines TRBV7-2 with TRBJ2-1; D is possibly TRBD2 (6 bases). Germline V gene sequence: CDR1 SGHTA, CDR2 FQGNSA. The CDR3 consists of 13 residues. The ends were cut back, 3 bases at V and 12 bases at J, with 15 bases in the middle. CDR3 amino acids: CASSFLGEEGQFF. The CDR3 nucleotides read TGTGCCAGCAGCTTCCTGGGGGAGGAGGGGCAGTTCTTC.

The chain employs TRBV2 and TRBJ2-1; no clear D. The CDR3 is 16 residues long. The V end lost 2 bases, the J end lost 0 bases, and 11 bases lay between the germline ends. The V gene's germline CDR1 is SNHLY and CDR2 FYNNEI. DNA of the CDR3: TGTGCCAGCAGTGAATTGGACCTCGCCTCCTACAATGAGCAGTTCTTC. Protein sequence: CASSELDLASYNEQFF.

V is TRBV28 and J is TRBJ2-3; no firm D call. V was pared by 6 bases and J by 3 bases, with 10 bases between. The CDR3 totals 13 residues. Germline V gene lookup returns CDR1 MDHEN and CDR2 SYDVKM. Here the CDR3 DNA reads TGTGCCAGCAGCTTGGTGGGTACAGATACGCAGTATTTT. Protein sequence: CASSLVGTDTQYF.

In DNA, the CDR3 is TGTGCCAGCAGCCAAGATAGACTAGCGGGGTACAATGAGCAGTTCTTC. Residues: CASSQDRLAGYNEQFF. The rearrangement joins TRBV4-2 to TRBJ2-1; TRBD2 aligns across 11 bases. CDR1 and CDR2 (germline): LGHNA, YNFKEQ. V dropped 0 bases and J dropped 4; count of bases not matched to a gene: 2. This CDR3 contains 16 residues.

The chain employs TRBV6-1 and TRBJ2-7; D is possibly TRBD1 or TRBD2 (5 bases each). Germline V lookup: CDR1 MNHNS, CDR2 SASEGT. Trimming took 8 bases from V and 2 from J, leaving 13 bases between them. CDR3 length equals 13 residues. In DNA, the CDR3 is TGTGCCAGCTCCAGGGAGATCACCTACGAGCAGTACTTC. Translation: CASSREITYEQYF.

V usage is TRBV7-6 and J usage is TRBJ2-7; either TRBD1 or TRBD2 may supply D (5 bases each). Germline V gives CDR1 SGHVS, CDR2 FNYEAQ. There are 15 residues in the CDR3. V dropped 1 base and J dropped 2 bases, with 12 bases sitting between them. DNA for the CDR3: TGTGCCAGCAGCTTAGGGGACGGCGTGGCCTACGAGCAGTACTTC. Amino acid sequence: CASSLGDGVAYEQYF.

The table lists this clone with a count of one. The rearrangement links TRBV5-1 to TRBJ2-2; 9 nucleotides match TRBD1. This CDR3 region has 17 residues. Per the germline V gene, CDR1 is SGHRS and CDR2 is YFSETQ. The ends lost 4 bases at V and 2 bases at J; junction bases unmatched: 9. CDR3 in DNA: TGCGCCAGCAGCGCCGGACAGGGGTCCGTTAACACCGGGGAGCTGTTTTTT. It codes for CASSAGQGSVNTGELFF.

The rearrangement uses TRBV6-1 and TRBJ1-2, with 7 bases lining up with TRBD1. The CDR3 is made up of 12 amino acids. The germline gives CDR1 MNHNS, CDR2 SASEGT. V lost 7 bases to trimming and J lost 13 bases; unmatched junction nucleotides: 12. The CDR3, as DNA: TGTGCCAGCAAACCTTTTGAACAGGGGTCCACCTTC. Translation: CASKPFEQGSTF.

The V gene is TRBV5-1, the J gene TRBJ2-5; D may be TRBD1 or TRBD2 (5 bases each). Germline V gene sequence: CDR1 SGHRS, CDR2 YFSETQ. This CDR3 contains 15 residues. V lost 2 bases, J lost 7 bases, and 18 bases lay in between. The CDR3 DNA follows: TGCGCCAGCAGCTTCGGGGACCAAGGGCTGGGGACCCAGTACTTC. Translating it yields CASSFGDQGLGTQYF.

As to this clone: Its ends do not fully match the called genes, so a read error is possible. The CDR3 protein is CSVEGTGEDYTF. The CDR3 coding sequence is TGCAGCGTGGAAGGGACAGGGGAGGACTACACCTTC. The rearrangement joins TRBV29-1 to TRBJ1-2; TRBD1 aligns across 10 bases. Germline V CDR1 and CDR2: SQVTM, ANQGSEA. The CDR3 extends over 12 amino acids.

The chain links TRBV9 to TRBJ1-2; D is unclear. Germline values: CDR1 SGDLS, CDR2 YYNGEE. This CDR3 comprises 12 residues. V dropped 3 bases and J dropped 4 bases, with 7 bases sitting between them. The CDR3 loop is CASSGAFYGYTF. CDR3 coding DNA: TGTGCCAGCAGCGGGGCCTTCTATGGCTACACCTTC.

This chain links TRBV19 with TRBJ2-7; D unclear. In germline, CDR1 is LNHDA, CDR2 SQIVND (reference sequence). This CDR3 is built from 13 residues. Trimming stripped 1 base from V and 1 base from J, with 5 bases between. The CDR3 DNA follows: TGTGCCAGTAGTATAGTTGATTCCTACGAGCAGTACTTC. Translated, it gives CASSIVDSYEQYF.

This chain links TRBV6-5 with TRBJ1-2; D is perhaps TRBD1 (6 bases). In germline, CDR1 is MNHEY, CDR2 SVGAGI. This CDR3 is built from 15 residues. The V end lost 5 bases, the J end lost 1 base, and 14 bases lay between the germline ends. Here the CDR3 reads CASSPIGQLNYGYTF. CDR3 coding DNA: TGTGCCAGCAGTCCTATCGGACAGCTTAACTATGGCTACACCTTC.

V usage is TRBV7-2 and J usage is TRBJ1-1; no clear D. Germline values: CDR1 SGHTA, CDR2 FQGNSA. Trimming pared 5 bases from V and 10 bases from J, leaving 14 bases between. The CDR3 loop spans 12 amino acids. The CDR3 loop reads CASSAQSLGAFF. The DNA of the CDR3 is TGTGCCAGCAGCGCACAGAGTTTGGGAGCTTTCTTT.

This clone has a handful of counts. CDR3: CASSKEGGGEQYF. The CDR3, as DNA: TGTGCCAGCAGCAAAGAAGGGGGTGGCGAGCAGTACTTC. The V gene is TRBV21-1, the J gene TRBJ2-7; the table's D call TRBD1 went unverified against the DNA. TRBV21-1 is labeled a pseudogene. CDR3 length: 13 residues.